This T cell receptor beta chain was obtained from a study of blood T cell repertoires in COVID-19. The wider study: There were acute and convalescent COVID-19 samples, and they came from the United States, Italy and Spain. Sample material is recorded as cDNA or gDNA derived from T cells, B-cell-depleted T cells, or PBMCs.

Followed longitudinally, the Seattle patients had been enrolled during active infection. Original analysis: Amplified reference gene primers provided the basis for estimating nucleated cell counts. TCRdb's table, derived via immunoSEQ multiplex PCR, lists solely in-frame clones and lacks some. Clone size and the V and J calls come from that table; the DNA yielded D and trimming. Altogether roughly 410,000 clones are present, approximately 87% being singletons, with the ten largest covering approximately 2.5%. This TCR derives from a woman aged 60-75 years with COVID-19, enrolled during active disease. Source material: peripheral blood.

This CDR3 is CASSFLAGVRGYEQFF. The CDR3 coding sequence is TGTGCCAGCAGCTTCCTAGCGGGGGTCCGAGGCTATGAGCAGTTCTTC. V usage is TRBV5-6 and J usage is TRBJ2-1; 10 positions match TRBD2. Germline CDR1 and CDR2: SGHDT and YYEEEE. V trimming: 2 bases; J trimming: 8 bases; junction bases outside the gene matches: 10. The CDR3 is made up of 16 amino acids.